This entry lists 22 T cell receptor beta chains sequenced from one sample in a study of blood T cell repertoires in COVID-19. Assay used: immunoSEQ multiplex PCR; TCRdb lists only in-frame clones, some missing. The sample has about 180,000 clones, over 80% seen once. Sequenced: peripheral blood. Receptors originate from a woman in her thirties or forties with COVID-19, enrolled during active disease.

V is TRBV6-5 and J is TRBJ1-6; 8 bases align to TRBD1. Germline-derived CDR1 and CDR2 are MNHEY and SVGAGI. The CDR3 is 15 amino acids. With 7 bases clipped from V and 8 bases from J, the junction kept 10 bases outside the gene matches. CDR3 nucleotide sequence: TGTGCCAGCACCGAATCGACAGGGGTTGATTCACCCCTCCACTTT. It specifies CASTESTGVDSPLHF.

The chain joins TRBV4-1 to TRBJ1-1; 8 bases match TRBD1. CDR1 MGHRA and CDR2 YSYEKL come from the germline V gene. CDR3 length: 13 residues. Trimming removed 3 bases from V and 6 bases from J; junction bases left unmatched: 3. The CDR3 sequence is CASSQDRDPEAFF. The CDR3 DNA reads as TGCGCCAGCAGCCAGGACAGGGACCCTGAAGCTTTCTTT.

This clone appeared once. J is TRBJ1-2 and V is TRBV3-1 (or the pseudogene TRBV3-2), with 10 bases identical to TRBD1. Trimming took 4 bases from V and 5 from J; bases not matched to a gene: 10. Germline CDR1 reads LGHDT; CDR2 reads YNNKEL (reference sequence). The CDR3 extends over 16 amino acids. DNA for the CDR3: TGTGCCAGCAGCCCCACCCGAGGGACAGGGGTATATGGCTACACCTTC. Translated: CASSPTRGTGVYGYTF.

The DNA of the CDR3 is TGTGCCAGCAGCCAATTCAGGGAATCCGGGGAGCTGTTTTTT. Residues: CASSQFRESGELFF. This chain links TRBV3-1 (or the pseudogene TRBV3-2) with TRBJ2-2; possibly TRBD1 for D (5 bases). V shed 2 bases and J shed 6 bases, with 10 bases lying between them. The CDR3 runs to 14 residues. Germline values: CDR1 LGHDT, CDR2 YNNKEL (reference sequence).

In this sample, this clone turned up once. The chain has TRBV28 and TRBJ1-1, with TRBD1 matching over 10 bases. Germline V gene lookup returns CDR1 MDHEN and CDR2 SYDVKM. The CDR3 covers 16 residues. V dropped 7 bases and J dropped 0; count of bases not matched to a gene: 8. CDR3: CASTQTGGAMNTEAFF. The CDR3, as DNA: TGTGCCAGCACTCAGACAGGGGGCGCGATGAACACTGAAGCTTTCTTT.

The chain carries TRBV6-5 and TRBJ2-5; D ambiguous. The CDR3 totals 15 residues. V was clipped by 4 bases and J by 3 bases, with 15 bases between them. Looked up from germline, CDR1 is MNHEY and CDR2 is SVGAGI. The CDR3 nucleotides are TGTGCCAGCAGTTCCTTTAATTTGGCAGAAGAGACCCAGTACTTC. This encodes CASSSFNLAEETQYF.

This sequence joins TRBV5-5 and TRBJ1-2; weak D call: TRBD1 (6 bases). The CDR3 is made up of 14 amino acids. The V end was cut by 5 bases, the J end by 5 bases, with 16 bases between. Germline CDR1 reads SGHKS; CDR2 reads YYEKEE (reference sequence). The CDR3 spells CASSYDGGAYGYTF. The DNA of the CDR3 is TGTGCCAGCAGTTACGATGGGGGCGCATATGGCTACACCTTC.

In DNA, the CDR3 is TGTGCCAGCAGGCGGGGGACGAGCACTGAAGCTTTCTTT. This codes for CASRRGTSTEAFF. The chain links TRBV2 to TRBJ1-1; D is possibly TRBD1 (5 bases). V was clipped by 6 bases and J by 4 bases, with 12 bases between them. Germline assignment: CDR1 SNHLY and CDR2 FYNNEI. The CDR3 runs to 13 residues. The full variable domain, in which reference TRBV2 and TRBJ1-1 provide the parts outside the CDR3, is EPEVTQTPSHQVTQMGQEVILRCVPISNHLYFYWYRQILGQKVEFLVSFYNNEISEKSEIFDDQFSVERPDGSNFTLKIRSTKLEDSAMYFCASRRGTSTEAFFGQGTRLTVV.

V and J are TRBV6-5 and TRBJ2-7, with 10 nucleotides matching TRBD1. From germline, CDR1 is MNHEY and CDR2 SVGAGI. V lost 6 bases to trimming and J lost 5 bases; unmatched junction nucleotides: 10. The CDR3 is 15 amino acids. CDR3 DNA: TGTGCCAGCAGAAACAGGGGACAGGGGACCCACGAGCAGTACTTC. Amino acid sequence: CASRNRGQGTHEQYF.

This clone was detected only once. V is TRBV6-2 or TRBV6-3 and J is TRBJ2-7; 9 nucleotides align to TRBD1. Germline assignment: CDR1 MNHEY and CDR2 SVGEGT. V dropped 2 bases and J dropped 4; count of bases not matched to a gene: 12. This CDR3 region has 17 residues. CDR3 sequence (DNA): TGTGCCAGCAGTTACACCCCCGGGACAGGGCGGCTTTACGAGCAGTACTTC. As protein: CASSYTPGTGRLYEQYF.

The V and J genes are TRBV5-1 and TRBJ2-1; TRBD2 matches at 7 bases. The CDR3 has 14 amino acids. The J segment lost 5 bases and the V segment lost 9 bases, leaving 11 bases of the junction unmatched. Germline-derived CDR1 and CDR2 are SGHRS and YFSETQ. The CDR3 DNA is TGCGCCACCCGTGGTAGCGGGTTCCACAATGAGCAGTTCTTC. This sequence encodes CATRGSGFHNEQFF.

The rearrangement links TRBV5-1 to TRBJ1-6; 7 nucleotides line up with TRBD1. The CDR3 consists of 16 residues. Trimming at V came to 4 bases and at J to 4 bases, leaving 8 bases not matched to a gene. Germline CDR1 reads SGHRS; CDR2 reads YFSETQ. The CDR3 spells CASSLEGASYNSPLHF. CDR3 coding DNA: TGCGCCAGCAGCCTTGAGGGGGCCTCTTATAATTCACCCCTCCACTTT.

The chain recombines TRBV19 with TRBJ2-5; a possible D gene is TRBD2 (6 bases). In germline, CDR1 is LNHDA, CDR2 SQIVND (reference sequence). V was clipped by 5 bases and J by 5 bases, with 18 bases between them. The CDR3 covers 15 residues. CDR3 DNA: TGTGCCAGTAGTGTCTCGAGAGGGACTCGGGAGACCCAGTACTTC. As protein: CASSVSRGTRETQYF.

This clone has only one observation. V and J are TRBV6-1 and TRBJ2-7; D might be TRBD2 (6 bases). From germline, CDR1 is MNHNS and CDR2 SASEGT. Trimming removed 1 base from V and 7 bases from J, with 11 bases in between. The CDR3 length is 13 residues. CDR3 sequence (DNA): TGTGCCAGCAGTGAAGTTAAGGGAGGAGAGCAGTACTTC. Its protein product is CASSEVKGGEQYF.

The rearrangement uses TRBV6-5 and TRBJ2-1; 13 bases fit TRBD2. The CDR3 sequence is 16 residues long. After removal of 2 bases from V and 15 bases from J, the junction contained 13 bases not matched to a gene. Germline V gives CDR1 MNHEY, CDR2 SVGAGI. CDR3 bases: TGTGCCAGCAGTTACACCGAACTAGCGGGGGGGCGAGGTGTGTTCTTC. It codes for CASSYTELAGGRGVFF.

In the case of this clone: This sample includes further DNA sequences coding for the same CDR3. V gene TRBV9 combines with J gene TRBJ2-7, with 10 bases lining up with TRBD1. Germline values: CDR1 SGDLS, CDR2 YYNGEE. This CDR3 comprises 13 residues. V lost 3 bases and J lost 7; bases outside the gene matches: 4. The CDR3 DNA reads as TGTGCCAGCAGCGGACAGGGGGCTTATGAGCAGTACTTC. Translating it yields CASSGQGAYEQYF. The full variable domain, completed using reference TRBV9 and TRBJ2-7, is DSGVTQTPKHLITATGQRVTLRCSPRSGDLSVYWYQQSLDQGLQFLIQYYNGEERAKGNILERFSAQQFPDLHSELNLSSLELGDSALYFCASSGQGAYEQYFGPGTRLTVT.

This rearrangement joins TRBV5-1 to TRBJ1-6; TRBD1 matches at 11 bases. V lost 5 bases to trimming and J lost 8 bases; unmatched junction nucleotides: 0. This CDR3 region has 13 residues. The V gene's germline CDR1 is SGHRS and CDR2 YFSETQ. CDR3 DNA sequence: TGCGCCAGCAGGGGACAGGGGGATTCACCCCTCCACTTT. The encoded protein is CASRGQGDSPLHF.

This clone was seen just once. The rearrangement links TRBV14 to TRBJ2-2, with D maybe TRBD2 (6 bases). Germline V gene data show CDR1 as SGHDN and CDR2 as FVKESK. CDR3 length: 15 residues. V lost 4 bases and J lost 6, with 15 bases in between. The CDR3 coding sequence is TGTGCCAGCAGCCCCCTTCCGGGCGGGGCCGGGGAGCTGTTTTTT. Translating it yields CASSPLPGGAGELFF.

The V call is TRBV27, the J call TRBJ1-1; TRBD1 matches 11 bases. V was pared by 6 bases and J by 4 bases, with 10 bases of the junction left unmatched. Germline CDR1 is MNHEY and CDR2 is SMNVEV (reference sequence). The CDR3 runs 16 residues. The DNA of the CDR3 is TGTGCCAGCAGGTCCCGGACAGGGGGCGCAGGCACTGAAGCTTTCTTT. Translation gives CASRSRTGGAGTEAFF.

The chain couples TRBV19 to TRBJ2-7; a weak D match, TRBD1 (5 bases). The germline CDR1 and CDR2 sequences are LNHDA and SQIVND (reference sequence). This CDR3 region has 14 residues. V lost 8 bases and J lost 2, with 16 bases in between. CDR3 sequence reads: CASRVTAGTYEQYF. The CDR3 coding sequence is TGTGCCAGTCGGGTGACCGCAGGGACCTACGAGCAGTACTTC.

The V gene is TRBV7-9, the J gene TRBJ2-3, with 9 bases that match TRBD2. The CDR3 is 14 residues long. Germline trimming cut 5 bases from V and 8 bases from J; bases unmatched to any gene: 8. CDR1 is SEHNR, CDR2 FQNEAQ, per germline (reference sequence). The CDR3 coding sequence is TGTGCCAGCAGCCCCGGGACTAGCTACGGTACGCAGTATTTT. This gives the protein CASSPGTSYGTQYF.

This chain uses TRBV7-2 with TRBJ1-2, with TRBD1 identical over 8 bases. Trimming took 3 bases from V and 6 from J; bases not matched to a gene: 9. The CDR3 length is 15 residues. Germline assignment: CDR1 SGHTA and CDR2 FQGNSA. For the CDR3, the DNA is TGTGCCAGCAGCTTTCGGGGAAGACAGGGGAATGGCTACACCTTC. Its protein product is CASSFRGRQGNGYTF.